The 16 T cell receptor beta chains below were found in one sample sequenced in a study of shared clonotypes between healthy human individuals. TCRdb's copy holds only in-frame clones and misses some; the assay was immunoSEQ multiplex PCR. This table has 2.3 million or so clones, 90% to 95% appearing once. Source material: naive CD4+ T cells from PBMCs. Specified subset: CD45RA+ positively selected. The receptors were sampled from a man aged 18 to 29 in good health. Some clones in this sample may be carry-over from other donors' samples.

The chain joins TRBV11-2 to TRBJ1-1; D is unresolved. Trimming pared 1 base from V and 1 base from J, leaving 13 bases between. The germline CDR1 and CDR2 sequences are SGHAT and FQNNGV. The CDR3 is made up of 16 amino acids. CDR3 in DNA: TGTGCCAGCAGCTTAGCGACGGACTCTGAGAACACTGAAGCTTTCTTT. Its protein is CASSLATDSENTEAFF.

The V call is TRBV6-5, the J call TRBJ1-2, with 10 bases lining up with TRBD1. Germline lookup yields CDR1 MNHEY and CDR2 SVGAGI. The CDR3 extends over 15 amino acids. V shed 7 bases, J shed 8 bases, and the junction held 13 bases outside the gene matches. CDR3 protein: CASTTLGQGRRGYTF. The CDR3 DNA reads as TGTGCCAGCACCACATTGGGACAGGGGCGTCGGGGCTACACCTTC.

The V and J genes are TRBV5-1 and TRBJ2-5; 7 bases fit TRBD2. The V segment lost 2 bases and the J segment 2 bases; nucleotides outside the gene matches: 9. Germline V gene lookup returns CDR1 SGHRS and CDR2 YFSETQ. The CDR3 runs 16 residues. CDR3 in DNA: TGCGCCAGCAGCTTTGGGCTAGCGGAGGGGCAAGAGACCCAGTACTTC. Protein: CASSFGLAEGQETQYF.

A single count supports this clone. The rearrangement uses TRBV15 and TRBJ2-5; D may be TRBD1 (5 bases). This CDR3 comprises 15 residues. With 1 base removed from V and 1 base from J, the gap between germline ends came to 10 bases. Germline CDR1 LNHNV, CDR2 YYDKDF (reference sequence). The CDR3 loop is CATSRAGAVQETQYF. CDR3 nucleotide sequence: TGTGCCACCAGCAGAGCTGGGGCGGTCCAAGAGACCCAGTACTTC.

The genes are TRBV10-2 and TRBJ2-7; D not certain. There are 13 residues in the CDR3. V lost 5 bases and J lost 3, with 11 bases in between. Germline-derived CDR1 and CDR2 are WSHSY and SAAADI. The CDR3 DNA is TGCGCCAGCAGTTTCGTCCCGGGCTACGAGCAGTACTTC. It translates to CASSFVPGYEQYF.

The chain employs TRBV19 and TRBJ2-7; D might be TRBD1 (5 bases). The CDR3 sequence is 15 residues long. Trimming took off 5 bases at V and 5 bases at J, with 19 bases between the two ends. Germline V gene data show CDR1 as LNHDA and CDR2 as SQIVND (reference sequence). CDR3: CASSQTLTGRDEQYF. CDR3 DNA: TGTGCCAGTAGTCAGACCCTCACAGGTAGGGACGAGCAGTACTTC.

The chain employs TRBV2 and TRBJ2-5, with D tentatively TRBD2 (7 bases). Germline V CDR1 and CDR2: SNHLY, FYNNEI. This CDR3 has 15 residues. V lost 1 base to trimming and J lost 3 bases, with 12 bases between them. The chain's CDR3 is CASSEVGGRKETQYF. DNA of the CDR3: TGTGCCAGCAGTGAAGTGGGGGGGCGGAAAGAGACCCAGTACTTC.

A remark on this clone: The sample holds other DNA sequences that translate to the same CDR3. The DNA of the CDR3 is TGTGCCAGCAGCTTAATGGGACAGGGCCCCTACGAGCAGTACTTC. Protein product: CASSLMGQGPYEQYF. The rearrangement links TRBV11-2 to TRBJ2-7; 9 bases map to TRBD1. CDR1 and CDR2 (germline): SGHAT, FQNNGV. Trimming at V came to 2 bases and at J to 2 bases, leaving 4 bases not matched to a gene. This CDR3 is 15 amino acids long.

The rearrangement uses TRBV7-9 and TRBJ2-7, with 13 nucleotides matching TRBD2. Germline V gives CDR1 SEHNR, CDR2 FQNEAQ (reference sequence). J lost 0 bases, V lost 5 bases, and 7 bases had no gene match. The CDR3 runs to 17 residues. The CDR3 bases are TGTGCCAGCAGCCCGACTAGCGGGAGGCAGAGCTCCTACGAGCAGTACTTC. Encoded protein: CASSPTSGRQSSYEQYF.

The CDR3 nucleotides are TGTGCCAGCAGGACCCAGACAGGGGGATACTACGAGCAGTACTTC. Its protein product is CASRTQTGGYYEQYF. The chain uses TRBV6-5 and TRBJ2-7, with 9 bases matching TRBD1. This CDR3 contains 15 residues. V was clipped by 6 bases and J by 3 bases; unmatched bases: 9. Germline V lookup: CDR1 MNHEY, CDR2 SVGAGI.

V usage is TRBV19 and J usage is TRBJ2-5; D possibly uses TRBD1 or TRBD2 (5 bases each). The J call is doubtful: the DNA matches TRBJ2-7 better. There are 14 residues in the CDR3. CDR1 and CDR2 from the germline V gene are LNHDA and SQIVND (reference sequence). The CDR3 DNA reads TGTGCCAGTAGAATCGGGGCGAGTTCCTACGAGCAGTACTTC. It yields the protein CASRIGASSYEQYF.

This chain uses TRBV28 with TRBJ2-5; no definite D call. CDR3 length: 14 amino acids. The V end lost 5 bases, the J end lost 7 bases, and 17 bases lay between the germline ends. CDR1 is MDHEN and CDR2 is SYDVKM in the germline V gene. CDR3 bases: TGTGCCAGCAGTGATCCCAATGGAAAAGGGACCCAGTACTTC. Translated, it gives CASSDPNGKGTQYF.

CDR3 in DNA: TGTGCCATCAGTGATCCCAGAGGGGCGAAGGGCATTCAGTACTTC. Its translation: CAISDPRGAKGIQYF. This chain links TRBV10-3 with TRBJ2-4, with D perhaps being TRBD1 or TRBD2 (5 bases each). Looked up from germline, CDR1 is ENHRY and CDR2 is SYGVKD. The V gene lost 3 bases and the J gene lost 9 bases, with 18 bases spanning the gap. This CDR3 is built from 15 residues.

This sequence joins TRBV2 and TRBJ1-5; weak D call: TRBD1 (6 bases). V lost 3 bases and J lost 7, with 16 bases in between. The CDR3 spans 15 residues. Germline CDR1 and CDR2: SNHLY and FYNNEI. The CDR3 DNA sequence: TGTGCCAGCAGTGAGTCCCCGGGGGGCGGCCAGCCCCAGCATTTT. Its protein is CASSESPGGGQPQHF.

This clone appeared a single time. The same CDR3 arises from other DNA sequences in this sample as well. The chain has TRBV5-1 and TRBJ1-4; D is perhaps TRBD1 (6 bases). Germline CDR1 reads SGHRS; CDR2 reads YFSETQ. V was pared by 2 bases and J by 0 bases, with 8 bases between. CDR3 length equals 15 residues. CDR3 DNA sequence: TGCGCCAGCAGCTTACAGGGTACAACTAATGAAAAACTGTTTTTT. It yields the protein CASSLQGTTNEKLFF.

The CDR3 sequence: CASSERAAVPGELFF. The CDR3 region has the DNA TGTGCCAGCAGTGAGAGGGCAGCTGTACCCGGGGAGCTGTTTTTT. This chain joins TRBV6-1 and TRBJ2-2, with D possibly being TRBD2 (5 bases). The CDR3 spans 15 residues. Germline values: CDR1 MNHNS, CDR2 SASEGT. V was trimmed by 3 bases and J by 6 bases, leaving 14 bases between them.